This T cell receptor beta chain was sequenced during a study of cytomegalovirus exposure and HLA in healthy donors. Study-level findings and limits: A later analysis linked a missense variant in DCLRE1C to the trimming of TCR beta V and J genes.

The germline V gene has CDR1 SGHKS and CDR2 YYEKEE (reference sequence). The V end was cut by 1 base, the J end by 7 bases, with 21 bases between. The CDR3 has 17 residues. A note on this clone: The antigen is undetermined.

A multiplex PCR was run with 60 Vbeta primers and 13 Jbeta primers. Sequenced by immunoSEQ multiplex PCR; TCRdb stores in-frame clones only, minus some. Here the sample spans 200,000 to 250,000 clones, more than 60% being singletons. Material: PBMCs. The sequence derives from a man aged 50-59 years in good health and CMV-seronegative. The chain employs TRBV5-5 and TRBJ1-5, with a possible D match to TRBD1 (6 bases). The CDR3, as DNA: TGTGCCAGCAGCTTGCCCCCAGCAGGGGTGGTAGGACAGCCCCAGCATTTT. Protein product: CASSLPPAGVVGQPQHF.